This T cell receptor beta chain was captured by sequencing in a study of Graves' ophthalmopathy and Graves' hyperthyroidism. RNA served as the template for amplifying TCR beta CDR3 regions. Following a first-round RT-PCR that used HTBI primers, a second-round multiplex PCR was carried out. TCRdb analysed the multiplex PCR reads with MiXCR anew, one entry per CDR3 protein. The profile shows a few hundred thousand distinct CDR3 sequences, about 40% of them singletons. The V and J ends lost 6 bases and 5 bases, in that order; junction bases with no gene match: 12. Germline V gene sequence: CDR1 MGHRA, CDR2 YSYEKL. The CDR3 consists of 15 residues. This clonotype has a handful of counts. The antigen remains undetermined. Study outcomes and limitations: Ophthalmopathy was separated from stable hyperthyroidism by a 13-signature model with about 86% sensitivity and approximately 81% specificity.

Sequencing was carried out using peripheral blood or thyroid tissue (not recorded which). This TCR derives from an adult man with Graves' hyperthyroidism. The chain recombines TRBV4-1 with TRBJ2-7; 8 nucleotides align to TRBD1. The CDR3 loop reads CASRKSPDRGDEQYF. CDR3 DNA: TGCGCCAGCAGAAAAAGCCCTGACAGGGGCGACGAGCAGTACTTC.